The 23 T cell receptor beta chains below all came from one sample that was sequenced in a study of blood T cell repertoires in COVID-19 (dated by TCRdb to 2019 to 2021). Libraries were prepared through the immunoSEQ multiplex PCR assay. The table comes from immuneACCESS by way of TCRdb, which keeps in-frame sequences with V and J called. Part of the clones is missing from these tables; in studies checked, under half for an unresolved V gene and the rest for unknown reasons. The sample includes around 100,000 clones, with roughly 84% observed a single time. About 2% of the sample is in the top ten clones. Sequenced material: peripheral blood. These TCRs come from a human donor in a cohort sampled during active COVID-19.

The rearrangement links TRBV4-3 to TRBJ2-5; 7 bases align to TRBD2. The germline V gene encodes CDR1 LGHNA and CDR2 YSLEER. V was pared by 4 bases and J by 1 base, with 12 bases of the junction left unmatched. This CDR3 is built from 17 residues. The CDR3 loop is CASSPLTGGGGQETQYF. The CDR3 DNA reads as TGCGCCAGCAGCCCACTAACCGGCGGGGGTGGCCAAGAGACCCAGTACTTC.

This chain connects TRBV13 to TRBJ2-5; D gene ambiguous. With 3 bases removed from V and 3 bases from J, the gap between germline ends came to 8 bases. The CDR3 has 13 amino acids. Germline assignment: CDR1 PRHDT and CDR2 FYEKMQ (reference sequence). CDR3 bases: TGTGCCAGCAGCTTGAACGCGGAAGAGACCCAGTACTTC. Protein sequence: CASSLNAEETQYF.

CDR3 bases: TGTGCCAGCAGCGTAGAGTACGGGAGAACAAGTGAAGCTTTCTTT. This gives the protein CASSVEYGRTSEAFF. The chain joins TRBV9 to TRBJ1-1, with D unclear. Trimming stripped 0 bases from V and 7 bases from J, with 16 bases between. The CDR3 has 15 residues. CDR1 and CDR2 (germline): SGDLS, YYNGEE.

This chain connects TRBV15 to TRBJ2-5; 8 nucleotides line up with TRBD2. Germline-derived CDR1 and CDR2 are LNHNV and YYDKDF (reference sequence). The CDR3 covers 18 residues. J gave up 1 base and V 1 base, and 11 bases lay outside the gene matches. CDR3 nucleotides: TGTGCCACCAGCAGAGGTCTCCCGGGACTAGTAGGCCAAGAGACCCAGTACTTC. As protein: CATSRGLPGLVGQETQYF. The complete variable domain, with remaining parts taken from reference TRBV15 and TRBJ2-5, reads DAMVIQNPRYQVTQFGKPVTLSCSQTLNHNVMYWYQQKSSQAPKLLFHYYDKDFNNEADTPDNFQSRRPNTSFCFLDIRSPGLGDTAMYLCATSRGLPGLVGQETQYFGPGTRLLVL.

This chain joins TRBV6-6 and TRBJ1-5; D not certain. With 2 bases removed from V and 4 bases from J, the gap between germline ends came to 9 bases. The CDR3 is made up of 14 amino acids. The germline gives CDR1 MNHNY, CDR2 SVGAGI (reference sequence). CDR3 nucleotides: TGTGCCAGCAGTTACCAAGAGAATAATCAGCCCCAGCATTTT. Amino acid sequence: CASSYQENNQPQHF.

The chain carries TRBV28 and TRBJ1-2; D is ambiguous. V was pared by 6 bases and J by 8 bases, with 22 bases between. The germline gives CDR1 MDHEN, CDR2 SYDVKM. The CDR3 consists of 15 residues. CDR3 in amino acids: CASRRVPPGGGGYTF. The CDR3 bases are TGTGCCAGCAGGAGGGTCCCTCCAGGAGGAGGGGGCTACACCTTC.

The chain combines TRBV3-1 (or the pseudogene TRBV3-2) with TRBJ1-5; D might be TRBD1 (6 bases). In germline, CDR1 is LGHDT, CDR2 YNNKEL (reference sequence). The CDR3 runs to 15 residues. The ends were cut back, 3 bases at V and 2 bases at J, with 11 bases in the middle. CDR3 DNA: TGTGCCAGCAGCCAGGGGGGGCTCGGCAATCAGCCCCAGCATTTT. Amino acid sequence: CASSQGGLGNQPQHF.

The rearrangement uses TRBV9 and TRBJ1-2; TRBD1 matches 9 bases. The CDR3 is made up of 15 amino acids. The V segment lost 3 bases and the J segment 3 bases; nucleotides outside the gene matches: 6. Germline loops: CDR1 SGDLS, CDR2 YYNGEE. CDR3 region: CASSGLQGADYGYTF. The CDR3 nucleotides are TGTGCCAGCAGCGGCCTACAGGGGGCGGACTATGGCTACACCTTC. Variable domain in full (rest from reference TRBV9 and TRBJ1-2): DSGVTQTPKHLITATGQRVTLRCSPRSGDLSVYWYQQSLDQGLQFLIQYYNGEERAKGNILERFSAQQFPDLHSELNLSSLELGDSALYFCASSGLQGADYGYTFGSGTRLTVV.

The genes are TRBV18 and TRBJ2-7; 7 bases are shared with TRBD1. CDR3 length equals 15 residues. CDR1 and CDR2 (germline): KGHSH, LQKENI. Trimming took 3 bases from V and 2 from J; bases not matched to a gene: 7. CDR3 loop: CASSPPQGVAYEQYF. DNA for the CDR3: TGTGCCAGCTCACCGCCGCAGGGGGTGGCCTACGAGCAGTACTTC.

The CDR3 reads CASSVSGGAGETQYF. In DNA form, the CDR3 reads TGTGCCAGCAGCGTAAGCGGGGGGGCTGGAGAGACCCAGTACTTC. This chain links TRBV9 with TRBJ2-5; 10 nucleotides agree with TRBD2. After removal of 1 base from V and 4 bases from J, the junction contained 4 bases not matched to a gene. The CDR3 covers 15 residues. Germline assignment: CDR1 SGDLS and CDR2 YYNGEE.

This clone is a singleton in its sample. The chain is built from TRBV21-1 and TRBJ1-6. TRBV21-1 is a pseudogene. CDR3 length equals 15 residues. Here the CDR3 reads CASSNGLYYNSPLHF. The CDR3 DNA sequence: TGTGCCAGCAGCAATGGACTCTACTATAATTCACCCCTCCACTTT.

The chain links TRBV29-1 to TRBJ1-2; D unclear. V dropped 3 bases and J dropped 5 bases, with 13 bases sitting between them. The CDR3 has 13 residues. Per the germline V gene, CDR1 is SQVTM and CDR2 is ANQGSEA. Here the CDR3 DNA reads TGCAGCGTTGATCCCCTTGCGGAATATGGCTACACCTTC. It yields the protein CSVDPLAEYGYTF.

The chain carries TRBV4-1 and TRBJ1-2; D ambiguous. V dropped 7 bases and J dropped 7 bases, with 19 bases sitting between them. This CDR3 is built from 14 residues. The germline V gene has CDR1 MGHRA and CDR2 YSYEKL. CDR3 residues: CASTTGNVISGYTF. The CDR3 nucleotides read TGCGCCAGCACCACGGGGAACGTCATAAGTGGCTACACCTTC.

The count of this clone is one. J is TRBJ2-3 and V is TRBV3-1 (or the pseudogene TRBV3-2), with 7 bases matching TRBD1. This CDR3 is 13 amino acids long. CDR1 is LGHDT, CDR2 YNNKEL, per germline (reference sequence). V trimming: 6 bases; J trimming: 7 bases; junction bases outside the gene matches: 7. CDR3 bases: TGTGCCAGCAGAGAACTCAGGGGGAATACGCAGTATTTT. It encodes CASRELRGNTQYF.

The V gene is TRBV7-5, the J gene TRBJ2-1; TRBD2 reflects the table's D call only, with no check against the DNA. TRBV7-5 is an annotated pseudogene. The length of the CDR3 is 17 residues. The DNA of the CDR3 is TGTGCCAGAAGCTTATTTCTCCCTAGCGTATCCTACAATGAGCAGTTCTTC. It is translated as CARSLFLPSVSYNEQFF.

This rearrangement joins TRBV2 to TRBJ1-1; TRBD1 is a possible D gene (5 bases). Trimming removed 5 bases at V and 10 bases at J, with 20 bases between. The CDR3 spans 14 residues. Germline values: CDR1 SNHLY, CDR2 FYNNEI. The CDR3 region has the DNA TGTGCCAGCAGTTCGGTTCAGGGTATAACTATAGCTTTCTTT. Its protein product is CASSSVQGITIAFF. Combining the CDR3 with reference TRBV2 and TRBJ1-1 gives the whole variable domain EPEVTQTPSHQVTQMGQEVILRCVPISNHLYFYWYRQILGQKVEFLVSFYNNEISEKSEIFDDQFSVERPDGSNFTLKIRSTKLEDSAMYFCASSSVQGITIAFFGQGTRLTVV.

Here the CDR3 reads CASSQDREGPDTDTQYF. CDR3 bases: TGTGCCAGCAGCCAAGATCGGGAGGGGCCCGACACAGATACGCAGTATTTT. The V and J genes are TRBV3-1 (or the pseudogene TRBV3-2) and TRBJ2-3; the match to TRBD2 covers 8 bases. The V gene's germline CDR1 is LGHDT and CDR2 YNNKEL (reference sequence). V was pared by 0 bases and J by 2 bases, with 7 bases of the junction left unmatched. CDR3 size: 17 residues.

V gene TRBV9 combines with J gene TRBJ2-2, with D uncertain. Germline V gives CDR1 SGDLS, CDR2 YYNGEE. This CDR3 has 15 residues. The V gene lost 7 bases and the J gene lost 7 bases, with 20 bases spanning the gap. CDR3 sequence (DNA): TGTGCCAGCTCGCCCCAGGTCCCCCAGTTCGGGGAGCTGTTTTTT. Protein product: CASSPQVPQFGELFF. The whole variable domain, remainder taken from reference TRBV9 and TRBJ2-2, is DSGVTQTPKHLITATGQRVTLRCSPRSGDLSVYWYQQSLDQGLQFLIQYYNGEERAKGNILERFSAQQFPDLHSELNLSSLELGDSALYFCASSPQVPQFGELFFGEGSRLTVL.

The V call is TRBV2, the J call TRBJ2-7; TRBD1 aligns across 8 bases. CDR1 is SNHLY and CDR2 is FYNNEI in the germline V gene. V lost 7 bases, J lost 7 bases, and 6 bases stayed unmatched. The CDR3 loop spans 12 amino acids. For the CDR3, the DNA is TGTGCCAGCAATGGACAGGGTGGGGAGCAGTACTTC. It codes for CASNGQGGEQYF.

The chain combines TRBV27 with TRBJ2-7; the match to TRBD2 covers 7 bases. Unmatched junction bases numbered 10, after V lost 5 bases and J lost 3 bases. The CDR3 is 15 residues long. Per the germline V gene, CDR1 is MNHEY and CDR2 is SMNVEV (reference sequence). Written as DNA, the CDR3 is TGTGCCAGCAGTCGTACAACCGGGGGGTTCTACGAGCAGTACTTC. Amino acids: CASSRTTGGFYEQYF.

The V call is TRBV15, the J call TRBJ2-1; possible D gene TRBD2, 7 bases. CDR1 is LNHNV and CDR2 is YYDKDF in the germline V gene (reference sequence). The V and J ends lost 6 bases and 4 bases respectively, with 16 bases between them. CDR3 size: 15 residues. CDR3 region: CATRGGGGLYNEQFF. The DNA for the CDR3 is TGTGCCACCAGGGGGGGAGGGGGGTTATACAATGAGCAGTTCTTC.

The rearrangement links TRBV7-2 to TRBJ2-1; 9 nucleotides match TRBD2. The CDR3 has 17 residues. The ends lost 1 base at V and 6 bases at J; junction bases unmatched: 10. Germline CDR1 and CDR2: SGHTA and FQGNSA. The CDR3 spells CASSLVAGGPLVNEQFF. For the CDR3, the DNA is TGTGCCAGCAGCTTAGTGGCGGGAGGGCCACTCGTCAATGAGCAGTTCTTC.

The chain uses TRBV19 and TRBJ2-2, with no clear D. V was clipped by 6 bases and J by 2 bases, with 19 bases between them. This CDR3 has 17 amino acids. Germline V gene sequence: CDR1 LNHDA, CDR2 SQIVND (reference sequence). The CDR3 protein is CASRLVARSINTGELFF. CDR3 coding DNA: TGTGCCAGTAGGTTAGTGGCCCGGAGTATAAACACCGGGGAGCTGTTTTTT.